This entry lists 25 T cell receptor beta chains sequenced from one sample in a study of CD8 T cells in Susac syndrome. Random hexamers served to reverse transcribe roughly 0.45 to 1 ug RNA. TCRdb called the immunoSEQ multiplex PCR reads again in MiXCR, with one record for every CDR3 protein. Seen here are 100,000 to 150,000 distinct CDR3 sequences, around 96% observed once, and the top ten hold approximately 0.12%. Sequencing input: CD4+ T cells from PBMCs. The receptors were sampled from a human donor in good health.

This chain links TRBV23-1 with TRBJ1-5; TRBD1 matches 8 bases. TRBV23-1 is annotated as an ORF whose role is uncertain. The CDR3 loop spans 16 amino acids. Trimming at V came to 3 bases and at J to 3 bases, leaving 7 bases not matched to a gene. The CDR3 here is CASSHVDRELNQPQHF. CDR3 sequence (DNA): TGCGCCAGCAGTCACGTGGACAGGGAACTCAATCAGCCCCAGCATTTT.

V and J are TRBV12-3 or TRBV12-4 and TRBJ1-3, with 9 bases aligning to TRBD1. Unmatched junction bases numbered 8, after V lost 5 bases and J lost 3 bases. The CDR3 totals 16 residues. The CDR3 bases are TGTGCCAGCAGTCCAACAGGGGGCAGGGGTGGAAACACCATATATTTT. It specifies CASSPTGGRGGNTIYF.

J is TRBJ2-7 and V is TRBV12-3 or TRBV12-4; weak D call: TRBD2 (6 bases). The V gene lost 1 base and the J gene lost 6 bases, with 13 bases spanning the gap. The CDR3 extends over 14 amino acids. In nucleotides, the CDR3 is TGTGCCAGCAGTTTAGGGGAGGTTCCGGGCGAGCAGTACTTC. Translation: CASSLGEVPGEQYF.

This rearrangement joins TRBV6-6 to TRBJ1-1, with no clear D. The CDR3 has 10 amino acids. V was shortened by 4 bases and J by 11 bases, with 8 bases between the two germline ends. Looked up from germline, CDR1 is MNHNY and CDR2 is SVGAGI (reference sequence). DNA of the CDR3: TGTGCCAGCAGTTTCCCTTTGGCTTTCTTT. The encoded protein is CASSFPLAFF.

The rearrangement uses TRBV18 and TRBJ2-1, with D perhaps matching TRBD2 (5 bases). CDR1 and CDR2 from the germline V gene are KGHSH and LQKENI. This CDR3 spans 15 amino acids. V lost 3 bases and J 7 bases, leaving 16 bases between the germline ends. CDR3: CASSPDGLVSNEQFF. DNA of the CDR3: TGTGCCAGCTCACCGGACGGACTCGTCTCAAATGAGCAGTTCTTC.

This chain uses TRBV6-1 with TRBJ2-3; 10 nucleotides agree with TRBD1. Germline loops: CDR1 MNHNS, CDR2 SASEGT. V lost 5 bases, J lost 1 base, and 9 bases stayed unmatched. The CDR3 has 17 residues. The CDR3 protein is CASSSGTGVEGTDTQYF. The CDR3 DNA reads TGTGCCAGCAGTAGCGGGACAGGGGTTGAGGGCACAGATACGCAGTATTTT.

The V and J genes are TRBV6-5 and TRBJ1-5; D remains unclear. V was trimmed by 6 bases and J by 7 bases, leaving 16 bases between them. This CDR3 region has 14 residues. CDR1 is MNHEY, CDR2 SVGAGI, per germline. The CDR3 DNA is TGTGCCAGCAGACCCGCGGGGTACGGGCAGCCCCAGCATTTT. Translating it yields CASRPAGYGQPQHF.

The rearrangement uses TRBV23-1 and TRBJ1-5; D call uncertain. TRBV23-1 is an ORF; its function is uncertain. The V and J ends lost 9 bases and 2 bases respectively, with 8 bases between them. The CDR3 consists of 12 residues. This CDR3 is CARRGRNQPQHF. CDR3 bases: TGCGCCAGACGGGGTCGCAATCAGCCCCAGCATTTT.

The chain employs TRBV23-1 and TRBJ1-2; D is unresolved. TRBV23-1 is reported as an ORF; its role is uncertain. CDR3 length: 14 amino acids. With 0 bases removed from V and 8 bases from J, the gap between germline ends came to 13 bases. Here the CDR3 reads CASSQSSRNGGYTF. The CDR3, as DNA: TGCGCCAGCAGTCAATCGTCAAGGAACGGGGGCTACACCTTC.

This clonotype was counted a single time. The rearrangement joins TRBV2 to TRBJ1-1; a weak D match, TRBD1 (5 bases). Germline assignment: CDR1 SNHLY and CDR2 FYNNEI. The V gene lost 10 bases and the J gene lost 4 bases, with 19 bases spanning the gap. This CDR3 spans 14 amino acids. Here the CDR3 DNA reads TGTGCCACCCAACCGGGGGACTTGGGCACTGAAGCTTTCTTT. Translated: CATQPGDLGTEAFF.

The chain is built from TRBV6-6 and TRBJ1-2; TRBD1 agrees at 7 bases. Germline loops: CDR1 MNHNY, CDR2 SVGAGI (reference sequence). J was trimmed by 4 bases and V by 2 bases; bases with no gene match: 10. There are 16 residues in the CDR3. The chain's CDR3 is CASSYTGTVLPYGYTF. CDR3 DNA sequence: TGTGCCAGCAGTTACACCGGGACAGTCCTGCCCTATGGCTACACCTTC.

Only a few counts were recorded for this clonotype. V usage is TRBV5-1 and J usage is TRBJ2-3; D is perhaps TRBD1 (6 bases). CDR1 is SGHRS and CDR2 is YFSETQ in the germline V gene. This CDR3 spans 16 amino acids. The V end lost 2 bases, the J end lost 0 bases, and 13 bases lay between the germline ends. Here the CDR3 DNA reads TGCGCCAGCAGCTTCTCAGGGGCGCCTAGCACAGATACGCAGTATTTT. The encoded protein is CASSFSGAPSTDTQYF.

The rearrangement joins TRBV29-1 to TRBJ2-3; 7 bases line up with TRBD2. Trimming took 4 bases from V and 5 from J; bases not matched to a gene: 0. CDR1 is SQVTM and CDR2 is ANQGSEA in the germline V gene. The CDR3 totals 11 residues. The chain's CDR3 is CSVGTRDTQYF. CDR3 DNA: TGCAGCGTTGGGACTAGAGATACGCAGTATTTT.

The chain has TRBV10-3 and TRBJ2-5, with D unclear. This CDR3 contains 13 residues. Germline values: CDR1 ENHRY, CDR2 SYGVKD. Trimming left V 6 bases short and J 0 bases short, with 8 bases between. This CDR3 reads CAIRSGNQETQYF. CDR3 coding DNA: TGTGCCATCAGGTCCGGCAACCAAGAGACCCAGTACTTC.

The chain links TRBV6-4 to TRBJ1-1; D gene uncertain. The CDR3 sequence is 13 residues long. Trimming took off 2 bases at V and 5 bases at J, with 9 bases between the two ends. CDR1 is MRHNA, CDR2 SNTAGT, per germline. Here the CDR3 reads CASSDGRKTEAFF. CDR3 DNA: TGTGCCAGCAGTGACGGCAGGAAGACTGAAGCTTTCTTT.

This chain links TRBV20-1 with TRBJ2-7; 9 bases align to TRBD2. V lost 5 bases to trimming and J lost 0 bases; unmatched junction nucleotides: 5. The CDR3 loop spans 14 amino acids. Germline V gene lookup returns CDR1 DFQATT and CDR2 SNEGSKA (reference sequence). CDR3 in amino acids: CSAHLSGSSYEQYF. DNA for the CDR3: TGCAGTGCTCACCTTAGCGGGAGCTCCTACGAGCAGTACTTC.

The rearrangement links TRBV27 to TRBJ2-7; D gene ambiguous. V was cut by 4 bases and J by 2 bases, with 6 bases left in between. Germline V gene lookup returns CDR1 MNHEY and CDR2 SMNVEV (reference sequence). This CDR3 has 12 residues. CDR3 nucleotide sequence: TGTGCCAGCAGTTCCTTCGCCTACGAGCAGTACTTC. It translates to CASSSFAYEQYF.

Only one count was recorded for this clonotype. The chain carries TRBV18 and TRBJ1-5; D might be TRBD1 (5 bases). Trimming pared 3 bases from V and 5 bases from J, leaving 17 bases between. The CDR3 length is 16 residues. The germline CDR1 and CDR2 sequences are KGHSH and LQKENI. CDR3 loop: CASSPREGSMDQPQHF. The CDR3 DNA is TGTGCCAGCTCACCTCGGGAGGGGTCAATGGATCAGCCCCAGCATTTT.

The chain has TRBV29-1 and TRBJ2-3; 7 bases align to TRBD1. Trimming cost V 2 bases and J 3 bases; bases outside gene matches: 2. The CDR3 is made up of 13 amino acids. The germline V gene encodes CDR1 SQVTM and CDR2 ANQGSEA. In DNA, the CDR3 is TGCAGCGTTGAAAAGGGGGCAACAGATACGCAGTATTTT. Translation: CSVEKGATDTQYF.

This clonotype was found once. V gene TRBV7-9 combines with J gene TRBJ2-7; D is undetermined. The CDR3 loop spans 12 amino acids. Germline CDR1 reads SEHNR; CDR2 reads FQNEAQ (reference sequence). Trimming left V 5 bases short and J 3 bases short, with 8 bases between. CDR3 residues: CASSPPGYEQYF. CDR3 bases: TGTGCCAGCAGCCCCCCAGGCTACGAGCAGTACTTC.

This chain uses TRBV9 with TRBJ2-5; possible D gene TRBD1, 6 bases. The CDR3 runs to 15 residues. Per germline, CDR1 SGDLS and CDR2 YYNGEE. The V end lost 0 bases, the J end lost 2 bases, and 11 bases lay between the germline ends. The CDR3 sequence: CASSVGAGVQETQYF. DNA of the CDR3: TGTGCCAGCAGCGTAGGGGCAGGGGTGCAAGAGACCCAGTACTTC.

The chain is built from TRBV7-2 and TRBJ1-1; D is unclear. Germline CDR1 SGHTA, CDR2 FQGNSA. This CDR3 comprises 13 residues. Trimming left V 3 bases short and J 4 bases short, with 9 bases between. Here the CDR3 DNA reads TGTGCCAGCAGCTTCTATAGCACCACTGAAGCTTTCTTT. Translation gives CASSFYSTTEAFF.

The J gene is TRBJ2-5, the V gene TRBV20-1; the D gene is possibly TRBD2 (6 bases). The CDR3 runs 13 residues. Germline values: CDR1 DFQATT, CDR2 SNEGSKA (reference sequence). Trimming took off 3 bases at V and 7 bases at J, with 15 bases between the two ends. In DNA, the CDR3 is TGCAGTGCTAGCCAGACGGGACTCGGGACCCAGTACTTC. Amino acid sequence: CSASQTGLGTQYF.

The V gene is TRBV6-5, the J gene TRBJ2-1; 8 bases align to TRBD2. Germline V gene data show CDR1 as MNHEY and CDR2 as SVGAGI. This CDR3 comprises 14 residues. The CDR3 DNA is TGTGCAAACCGCGCGGGGGGAAGCCCCAATGAGCAGTTCTTC. It specifies CANRAGGSPNEQFF.

This rearrangement joins TRBV6-2 or TRBV6-3 to TRBJ2-3, with TRBD1 as a possible D gene (6 bases). Trimming took 8 bases from V and 6 from J, leaving 12 bases between them. CDR1 is MNHEY and CDR2 is SVGEGT in the germline V gene. CDR3 size: 12 residues. CDR3 nucleotide sequence: TGTGCCAGCGCCGCAAGGGGGGATACGCAGTATTTT. It encodes CASAARGDTQYF.